Described below is a single T cell receptor beta chain sequence and its context. This clonotype was seen at least ten times. The clone's antigen remains unknown. No quality values exist for individual bases; no much larger clone is one base distant. The source of the sample is a study of T cells in Graves' hyperthyroidism and ophthalmopathy (dated by TCRdb to between 2018 and 2021). At the level of the whole study: Peripheral blood was sampled at the time of initial diagnosis, prior to any treatment. TCR V-J signatures able to tell the groups apart were searched for in a discovery cohort of 100 or so patients, of whom over 40 had Graves' ophthalmopathy and 55 to 60 had stable Graves' hyperthyroidism. Whether ophthalmopathy could be predicted prospectively was tested in an independent validation cohort made up of 18 to 20 hyperthyroidism patients plus 17 patients who later progressed to ophthalmopathy. The roughly 90 discovery patients were divided at random into training and test sets in a 7:3 ratio. In six Graves' hyperthyroidism patients, the study also compared T-cell repertoires from thyroid tissue with T-cell repertoires from blood. After blood sampling, hyperthyroidism patients were treated with methimazole at a starting dose of 30 mg daily, and ophthalmopathy patients were treated with high-dose intravenous methylprednisolone. The paper describes TCR Vbeta CDR3 sequencing of 120 to 150 peripheral blood samples, made up of 43 ophthalmopathy patients, over 70 hyperthyroidism patients and some 17 progressor patients. Study-wide conclusions, independent of this receptor: During validation, the model predicted progression to ophthalmopathy a median of roughly 7.1 months ahead of onset, with approximately 71% sensitivity and almost 75% specificity. A model built on a 13 V-J signature distinguished ophthalmopathy from stable hyperthyroidism, reaching 85% to 90% sensitivity and 81% to 83% specificity in cross-validation and 80%/75% in testing. Blood samples also contained most of the expanded thyroid clonotypes (frequency above 0.001), which suggests that blood repertoires may reflect thyroid immune responses. No statistical method was used to set the sample size in advance, and investigators knew the group allocation.

A patient counted as having stable Graves' hyperthyroidism if no progression to ophthalmopathy occurred over 18 months of follow-up. Hyperthyroidism patients were newly diagnosed, with disease duration under 2 months, and aged 18 to 65 years. Exclusion was applied to patients with uncontrolled infections, other autoimmune diseases, pregnancy or lactation. Diagnoses relied on clinical symptoms, serum thyroxine and TRAb, thyroid ultrasound and orbital computed tomography. PBMCs were isolated from about 10 ml of fresh peripheral blood by Ficoll-Paque density gradient centrifugation. Total RNA was extracted using Trizol reagent, and RNA quality was assessed on an Agilent 2100 Bioanalyzer. TCR beta CDR3 regions were amplified from RNA transcripts. A first-round RT-PCR of the TCR CDR3 used the HTBI primer set with the Qiagen OneStep RT-PCR kit. Libraries were constructed in a second round of multiplex PCR, after which size selection and purification were carried out. Sequencing of the libraries was done on an Illumina HiSeq2000 using paired-end 100 bp reads. The study's own analysis went as follows. SOAPnuke was used to process the raw data, with reads discarded if the reads contained adapters or uncalled bases, had a mean Phred below 15, or lacked an exact constant-primer or identifier match. High-quality paired reads were merged with COPE v1.2.5, and unique nucleotide sequences were defined as clonotypes. MiTCR v1.1 was used to align the clonotypes against IMGT TRBV, TRBD and TRBJ reference segments. The analysis was restricted to V-J combinations with a frequency above 0.0001, which together covered approximately 99% of the repertoires. The TCS score was defined as F50 (clonal expansion) divided by E x V (chaos), with BLOSUM62-based TCRdist calculated between CDR3 peptides within each V-J. Welch's t-statistics and random forest reduced some 510 V-J features to 13, which were used in a naive Bayes classifier (R e1071). The public reads were quality trimmed at Q25 with fastp and then assembled into clones with MiXCR by TCRdb, keeping productive beta chains. Every entry covers one CDR3 protein and lists the most common genes and DNA from its rows. The V and J calls were determined by TCRdb, not by the authors. The sample table contains approximately 560,000 distinct CDR3 sequences; only one count was recorded for 15% to 19% of them. Under 8% of the sample rests with the top ten.

Sequenced material: blood. This TCR was sampled from a woman aged 30 to 39 with Graves' hyperthyroidism.

This receptor has the CDR3 CASRVSGANNEQFF. The sequenced DNA is TGTGCCAGCAGGGTTTCGGGAGCAAACAATGAGCAGTTCTTC. The sequence joins TRBV7-3 to TRBJ2-1; TRBD2 is perhaps the D gene, given 6 matching bases. CDR3 length: 14 amino acids, cysteine to phenylalanine. Of the read, only the CDR3 DNA is kept; its 42 bases are in frame from base 1. Taken from the germline V gene, the CDR1 and CDR2 loops are SGHTA and FQGTGA. V is pared back by 6 bases and J by 5 bases, with 14 bases lying between the germline termini.